The T cell receptor beta chain under discussion was sequenced for a study of cytomegalovirus exposure and HLA in healthy donors. Study-level points and caveats: A later analysis reportedly identified an Asian-associated ancestry cluster as carrying fewer N-insertions than the 666-donor mean. Across donors, sequencing depth was assumed by presence/absence analyses to be roughly uniform.

PCR was performed using 60 Vbeta and 13 Jbeta primers. Here immunoSEQ multiplex PCR was the method, and the copy in TCRdb shows in-frame clones only, minus some. The data hold 100,000 to 120,000 clones, with around 80% observed a single time. With respect to this clone: Antigen: not known.

Unmatched junction bases numbered 3, after V lost 5 bases and J lost 0 bases. CDR1 is KGHSH, CDR2 LQKENI, per germline. The CDR3 sequence is 15 residues long. This sequence joins TRBV18 and TRBJ2-3; 9 positions match TRBD2. The clonotype was recovered from an older woman in good health and CMV-seropositive. Material: PBMCs. DNA of the CDR3: TGTGCCAGCTCAACCCTAGCGGGAAGCACAGATACGCAGTATTTT. This encodes CASSTLAGSTDTQYF.